Below are 11 T cell receptor beta chains sequenced from a single sample in a study of T cells in Graves' hyperthyroidism and ophthalmopathy. From RNA transcripts, TCR beta CDR3 regions were amplified. First-round RT-PCR targeting the TCR CDR3 was performed with the HTBI primer set. MiXCR, run by TCRdb on the multiplex PCR reads, gives a single entry per CDR3 protein. The table includes hundreds of thousands of distinct CDR3 sequences, roughly 40% detected once. The specimen sequenced was blood. Receptors originate from a man between 18 and 29 years old with Graves' hyperthyroidism.

This clonotype was detected a few times. This chain links TRBV7-2 with TRBJ2-5, with D unclear. Germline V gives CDR1 SGHTA, CDR2 FQGNSA. The CDR3 has 13 residues. Trimming removed 5 bases from V and 5 bases from J, with 12 bases in between. CDR3 residues: CASSDVLLETQYF. DNA for the CDR3: TGTGCCAGCAGCGATGTCCTACTGGAGACCCAGTACTTC.

This sequence joins TRBV6-5 and TRBJ1-1; D call uncertain. Trimming took off 3 bases at V and 3 bases at J, with 5 bases between the two ends. Germline lookup yields CDR1 MNHEY and CDR2 SVGAGI. The CDR3 is made up of 12 amino acids. The CDR3 loop is CASSYDDTEAFF. Written as DNA, the CDR3 is TGTGCCAGCAGTTATGATGACACTGAAGCTTTCTTT.

V gene TRBV7-9 combines with J gene TRBJ1-4; possibly TRBD1 for D (6 bases). The germline V gene has CDR1 SEHNR and CDR2 FQNEAQ (reference sequence). The CDR3 spans 14 residues. V lost 7 bases to trimming and J lost 8 bases, with 17 bases between them. The CDR3 region is CASNVGQGNEKLFF. CDR3 DNA sequence: TGTGCCAGCAATGTAGGTCAGGGGAACGAAAAACTGTTTTTT.

This clonotype showed up just a few times. The chain's CDR3 is CASSGGGGSSYEQYF. CDR3 nucleotides: TGTGCCAGCAGCGGCGGGGGGGGCTCCTCCTACGAGCAGTACTTC. This chain joins TRBV5-4 and TRBJ2-7; 9 bases fit TRBD2. The ends lost 4 bases at V and 0 bases at J; junction bases unmatched: 5. The CDR3 consists of 15 residues. Germline V gives CDR1 SGHNT, CDR2 YYREEE (reference sequence).

This clonotype was recorded a few times. This rearrangement joins TRBV7-9 to TRBJ1-3; unclear D gene. Germline assignment: CDR1 SEHNR and CDR2 FQNEAQ (reference sequence). Trimming left V 1 base short and J 3 bases short, with 10 bases between. The CDR3 has 15 amino acids. CDR3 sequence reads: CASSLDPGYGNTIYF. The CDR3 DNA follows: TGTGCCAGCAGCTTAGACCCGGGATATGGAAACACCATATATTTT.

The CDR3, as DNA: TGTGCCAGCAGCCGAGGAAACGCGAACACCGGGGTGGCTTTCTTT. Protein product: CASSRGNANTGVAFF. V is TRBV7-2 and J is TRBJ1-1; no definite D call. Trimming took off 5 bases at V and 11 bases at J, with 24 bases between the two ends. Germline V gene lookup returns CDR1 SGHTA and CDR2 FQGNSA. The CDR3 loop spans 15 amino acids.

This clonotype was observed many times. The chain is built from TRBV2 and TRBJ1-5; D might be TRBD1 (5 bases). The CDR3 runs to 13 residues. Germline CDR1 SNHLY, CDR2 FYNNEI. V lost 3 bases, J lost 3 bases, and 6 bases lay in between. The CDR3 sequence is CASSEGPNQPQHF. As DNA, the CDR3 is TGTGCCAGCAGTGAGGGGCCCAATCAGCCCCAGCATTTT.

This clonotype occurred many times. The gene calls are TRBV7-9 and TRBJ1-2, with D tentatively TRBD1 (5 bases). CDR1 and CDR2 (germline): SEHNR, FQNEAQ (reference sequence). The V end lost 0 bases, the J end lost 5 bases, and 13 bases lay between the germline ends. There are 15 residues in the CDR3. The DNA for the CDR3 is TGTGCCAGCAGCTTAGCGGGGCGTGATGCTTATGGCTACACCTTC. Its translation is CASSLAGRDAYGYTF.

The rearrangement joins TRBV29-1 to TRBJ1-1; 7 positions agree with TRBD1. The CDR3 loop spans 14 amino acids. CDR1 SQVTM and CDR2 ANQGSEA come from the germline V gene. Trimming took 6 bases from V and 7 from J; bases not matched to a gene: 14. In DNA, the CDR3 is TGCAGCGTAAAACCGGGACAGAGGGCACATGAAGCTTTCTTT. This gives the protein CSVKPGQRAHEAFF. Variable domain in full (rest from reference TRBV29-1 and TRBJ1-1): SAVISQKPSRDICQRGTSLTIQCQVDSQVTMMFWYRQQPGQSLTLIATANQGSEATYESGFVIDKFPISRPNLTFSTLTVSNMSPEDSSIYLCSVKPGQRAHEAFFGQGTRLTVV.

This clonotype was picked up one time. V usage is TRBV11-2 and J usage is TRBJ1-2; D is unclear. Germline-derived CDR1 and CDR2 are SGHAT and FQNNGV. CDR3 size: 15 residues. V lost 0 bases, J lost 7 bases, and 15 bases lay in between. This CDR3 reads CASSLEWTPPRGYTF. CDR3 sequence (DNA): TGTGCCAGCAGCTTAGAGTGGACCCCCCCGCGTGGCTACACCTTC.

The chain recombines TRBV6-5 with TRBJ1-2; no reliable D call. The germline CDR1 and CDR2 sequences are MNHEY and SVGAGI. Trimming removed 6 bases at V and 4 bases at J, with 15 bases between. CDR3 length: 14 amino acids. CDR3 bases: TGTGCCAGCAGCCCTCAGACATTTTTCTATGGCTACACCTTC. Translation gives CASSPQTFFYGYTF.